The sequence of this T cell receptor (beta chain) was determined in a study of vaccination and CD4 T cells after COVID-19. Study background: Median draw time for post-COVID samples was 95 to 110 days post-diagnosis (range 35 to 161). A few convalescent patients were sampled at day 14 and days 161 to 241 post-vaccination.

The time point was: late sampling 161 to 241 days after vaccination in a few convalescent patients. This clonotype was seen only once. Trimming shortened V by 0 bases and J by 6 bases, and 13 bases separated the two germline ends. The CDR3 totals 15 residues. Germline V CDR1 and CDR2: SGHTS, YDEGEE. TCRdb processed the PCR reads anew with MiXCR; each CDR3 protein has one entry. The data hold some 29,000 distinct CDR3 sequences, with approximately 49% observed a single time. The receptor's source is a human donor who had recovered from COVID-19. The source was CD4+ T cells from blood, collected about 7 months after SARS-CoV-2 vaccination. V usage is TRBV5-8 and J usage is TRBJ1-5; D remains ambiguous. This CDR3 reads CASSLGRRRGQPQHF. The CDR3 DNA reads TGTGCCAGCAGCTTGGGACGTCGACGGGGTCAGCCCCAGCATTTT.